This T cell receptor (beta chain) was captured in a study of sequential checkpoint blockade in melanoma. Germline-derived CDR1 and CDR2 are MNHEY and SVGAGI. V gave up 2 bases and J gave up 8 bases; unmatched junction bases: 5. The CDR3 is 13 amino acids. This clone was observed a handful of times. Here immunoSEQ multiplex PCR was the method, and the copy in TCRdb shows in-frame clones only, minus some. This sample has fewer than 20,000 clones, with 72% found just once. Specified treatment: randomized to nivolumab then ipilimumab (arm A) or the reverse (arm B). The sample was CD8+ T cells sorted from blood (inferred from file names), taken from a patient given nivolumab and ipilimumab in sequence. The chain recombines TRBV6-5 with TRBJ1-1; 7 bases fit TRBD1. This clonotype originated in a human donor with melanoma. The CDR3 protein is CASSYARGYEAFF. CDR3 bases: TGTGCCAGCAGTTACGCCAGGGGGTACGAAGCTTTCTTT.